One sample yielded the 4 T cell receptor beta chains listed below, sequenced in a study of shared clonotypes between healthy human individuals. Sequencing was performed with immunoSEQ multiplex PCR; in TCRdb, only in-frame clones are kept and a portion is missing. Here the sample spans over a million clones, more than 95% being singletons. Sequencing was performed on naive CD4+ T cells sorted from blood. The subset denotes: CD45RA+ positively selected. The receptors stem from a man aged 30 to 39 in good health.

CDR3 nucleotide sequence: TGTGCCAGCAGCCCAGGGGCCATAGCGGGAATAGAGACCCAGTACTTC. As protein: CASSPGAIAGIETQYF. The V and J genes are TRBV7-6 and TRBJ2-5; 8 nucleotides match TRBD2. The CDR3 contains 16 residues. The germline gives CDR1 SGHVS, CDR2 FNYEAQ. Losses at the gene ends were 5 bases for V and 4 bases for J; bases not matched to a gene: 12.

The CDR3 here is CAISTSGRTDTQYF. Here the CDR3 DNA reads TGTGCCATCAGTACTAGCGGACGCACAGATACGCAGTATTTT. The chain employs TRBV10-3 and TRBJ2-3, with 8 bases identical to TRBD2. J was trimmed by 1 base and V by 5 bases; bases with no gene match: 2. This CDR3 contains 14 residues. From germline, CDR1 is ENHRY and CDR2 SYGVKD.

The gene calls are TRBV9 and TRBJ2-1; TRBD2 agrees at 13 bases. J lost 10 bases, V lost 4 bases, and 11 bases had no gene match. Germline V gene lookup returns CDR1 SGDLS and CDR2 YYNGEE. This CDR3 is built from 16 residues. The CDR3: CASSPLAGGSRKEQFF. The CDR3 coding sequence is TGTGCCAGCAGCCCACTAGCGGGAGGGAGTCGCAAAGAGCAGTTCTTC.

The CDR3 reads CASSEEGLAGGEQYF. The DNA for the CDR3 is TGTGCCAGCAGTGAAGAGGGACTAGCGGGAGGCGAGCAGTACTTC. This chain links TRBV6-1 with TRBJ2-7; 15 nucleotides align to TRBD2. The V segment lost 1 base and the J segment 6 bases; nucleotides outside the gene matches: 1. The CDR3 consists of 15 residues. CDR1 is MNHNS and CDR2 is SASEGT in the germline V gene.